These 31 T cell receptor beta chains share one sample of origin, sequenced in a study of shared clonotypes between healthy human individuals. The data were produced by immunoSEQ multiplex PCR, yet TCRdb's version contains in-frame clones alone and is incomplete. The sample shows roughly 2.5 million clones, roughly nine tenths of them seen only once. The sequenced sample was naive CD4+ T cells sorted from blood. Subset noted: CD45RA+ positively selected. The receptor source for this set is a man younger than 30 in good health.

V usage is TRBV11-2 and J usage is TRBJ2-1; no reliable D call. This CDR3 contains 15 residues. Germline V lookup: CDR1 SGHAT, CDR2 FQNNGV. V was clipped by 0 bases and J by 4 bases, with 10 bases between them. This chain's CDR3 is CASSLDQGKYNEQFF. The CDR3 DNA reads TGTGCCAGCAGCTTAGATCAAGGAAAATACAATGAGCAGTTCTTC.

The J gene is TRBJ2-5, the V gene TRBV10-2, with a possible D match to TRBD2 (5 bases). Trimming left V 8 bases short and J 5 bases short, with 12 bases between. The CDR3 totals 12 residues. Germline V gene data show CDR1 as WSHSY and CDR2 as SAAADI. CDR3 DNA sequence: TGCGCCAGCCAGTCGGGCGGGGAGACCCAGTACTTC. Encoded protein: CASQSGGETQYF.

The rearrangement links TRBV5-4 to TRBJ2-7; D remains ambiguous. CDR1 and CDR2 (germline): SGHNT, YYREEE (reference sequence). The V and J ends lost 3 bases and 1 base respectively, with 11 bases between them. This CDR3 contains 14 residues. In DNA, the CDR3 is TGTGCCAGCAGCTCCCGGGTGGAATCCTACGAGCAGTACTTC. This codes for CASSSRVESYEQYF.

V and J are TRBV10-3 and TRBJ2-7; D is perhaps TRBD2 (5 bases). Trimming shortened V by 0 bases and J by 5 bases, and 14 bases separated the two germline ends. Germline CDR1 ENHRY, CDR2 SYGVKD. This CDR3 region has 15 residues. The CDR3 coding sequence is TGTGCCATCAGTGAGTCGAGGGTCGTGGGTGACGAGCAGTACTTC. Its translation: CAISESRVVGDEQYF.

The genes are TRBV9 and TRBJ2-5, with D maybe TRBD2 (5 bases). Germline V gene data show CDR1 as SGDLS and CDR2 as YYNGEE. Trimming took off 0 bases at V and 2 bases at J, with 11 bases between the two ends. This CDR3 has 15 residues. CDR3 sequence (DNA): TGTGCCAGCAGCGTAGCTAGCCTCCCTCAAGAGACCCAGTACTTC. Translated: CASSVASLPQETQYF.

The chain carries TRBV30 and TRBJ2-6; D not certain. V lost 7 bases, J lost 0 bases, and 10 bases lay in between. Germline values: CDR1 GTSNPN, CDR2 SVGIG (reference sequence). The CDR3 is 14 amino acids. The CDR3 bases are TGTGCCTTCCTACAGAGCTCTGGGGCCAACGTCCTGACTTTC. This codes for CAFLQSSGANVLTF.

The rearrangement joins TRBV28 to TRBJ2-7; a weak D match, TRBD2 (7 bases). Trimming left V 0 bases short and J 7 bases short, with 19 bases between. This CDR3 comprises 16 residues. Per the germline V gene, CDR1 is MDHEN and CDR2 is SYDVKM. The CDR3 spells CASSLWRGLGIREQYF. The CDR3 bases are TGTGCCAGCAGTTTATGGCGGGGGCTCGGTATACGAGAGCAGTACTTC.

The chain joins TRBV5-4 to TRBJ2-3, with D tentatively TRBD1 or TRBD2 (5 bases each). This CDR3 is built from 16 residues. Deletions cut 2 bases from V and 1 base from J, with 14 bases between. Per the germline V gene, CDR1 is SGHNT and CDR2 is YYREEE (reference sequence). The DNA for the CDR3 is TGTGCCAGCAGCTTTTTGGGGGAACGACGCACAGATACGCAGTATTTT. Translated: CASSFLGERRTDTQYF. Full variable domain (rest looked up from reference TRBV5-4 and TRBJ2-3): ETGVTQSPTHLIKTRGQQVTLRCSSQSGHNTVSWYQQALGQGPQFIFQYYREEENGRGNFPPRFSGLQFPNYSSELNVNALELDDSALYLCASSFLGERRTDTQYFGPGTRLTVL.

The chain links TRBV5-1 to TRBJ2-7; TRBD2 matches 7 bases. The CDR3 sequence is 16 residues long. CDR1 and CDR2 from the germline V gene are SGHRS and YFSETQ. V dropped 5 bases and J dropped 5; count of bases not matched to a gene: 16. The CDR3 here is CASSRTIGAGEDEQYF. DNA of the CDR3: TGCGCCAGCAGTAGGACTATAGGGGCGGGAGAGGACGAGCAGTACTTC.

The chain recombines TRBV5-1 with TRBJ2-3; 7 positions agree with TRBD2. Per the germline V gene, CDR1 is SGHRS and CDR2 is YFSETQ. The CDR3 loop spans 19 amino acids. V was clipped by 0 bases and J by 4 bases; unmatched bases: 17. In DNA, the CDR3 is TGCGCCAGCAGCTTGGGTAGTGGGAGGGCCTTTGGGACGCCAGATACGCAGTATTTT. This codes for CASSLGSGRAFGTPDTQYF.

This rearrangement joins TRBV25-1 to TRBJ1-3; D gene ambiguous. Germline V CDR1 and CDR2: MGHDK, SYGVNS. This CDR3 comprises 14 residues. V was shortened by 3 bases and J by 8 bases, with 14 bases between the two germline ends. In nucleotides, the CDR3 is TGTGCCAGCAGTGACGGGTCAGCGAACGACACCATATATTTT. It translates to CASSDGSANDTIYF. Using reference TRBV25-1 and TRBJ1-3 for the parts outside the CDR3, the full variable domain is EADIYQTPRYLVIGTGKKITLECSQTMGHDKMYWYQQDPGMELHLIHYSYGVNSTEKGDLSSESTVSRIRTEHFPLTLESARPSHTSQYLCASSDGSANDTIYFGEGSWLTVV.

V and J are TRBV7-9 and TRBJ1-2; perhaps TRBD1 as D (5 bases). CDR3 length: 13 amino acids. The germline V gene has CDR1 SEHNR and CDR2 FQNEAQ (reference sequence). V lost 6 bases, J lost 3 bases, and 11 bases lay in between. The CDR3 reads CASSQRGYYGYTF. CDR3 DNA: TGTGCCAGCAGTCAGCGGGGGTACTATGGCTACACCTTC.

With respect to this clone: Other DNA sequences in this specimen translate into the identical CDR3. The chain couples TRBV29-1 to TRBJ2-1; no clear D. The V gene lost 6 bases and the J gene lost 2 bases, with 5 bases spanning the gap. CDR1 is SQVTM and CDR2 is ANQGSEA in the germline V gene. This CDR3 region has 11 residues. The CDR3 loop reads CSVGPYNEQFF. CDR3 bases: TGCAGCGTGGGCCCCTACAATGAGCAGTTCTTC.

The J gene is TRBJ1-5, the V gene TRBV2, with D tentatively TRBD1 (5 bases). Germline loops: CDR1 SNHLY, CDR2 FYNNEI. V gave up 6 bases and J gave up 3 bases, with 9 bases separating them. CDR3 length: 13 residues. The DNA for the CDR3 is TGTGCCAGCAGGTCAGGGAACAATCAGCCCCAGCATTTT. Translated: CASRSGNNQPQHF.

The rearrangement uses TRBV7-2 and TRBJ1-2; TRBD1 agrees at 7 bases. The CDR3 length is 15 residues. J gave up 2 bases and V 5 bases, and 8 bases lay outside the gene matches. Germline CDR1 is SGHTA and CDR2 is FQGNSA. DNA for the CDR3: TGTGCCAGCAGCCAGGGGGGGCGTCCAAACTATGGCTACACCTTC. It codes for CASSQGGRPNYGYTF.

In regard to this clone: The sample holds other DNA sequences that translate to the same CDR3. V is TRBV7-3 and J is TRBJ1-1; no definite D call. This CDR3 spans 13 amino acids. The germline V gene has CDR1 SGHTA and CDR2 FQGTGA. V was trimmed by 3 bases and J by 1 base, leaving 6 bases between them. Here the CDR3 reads CASSFRENTEAFF. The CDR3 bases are TGTGCCAGCAGCTTCCGTGAGAACACTGAAGCTTTCTTT.

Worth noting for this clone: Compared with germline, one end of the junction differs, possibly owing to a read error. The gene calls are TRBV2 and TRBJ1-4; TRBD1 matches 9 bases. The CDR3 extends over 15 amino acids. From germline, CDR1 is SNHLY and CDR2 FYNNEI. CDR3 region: CASREEGTGREKLFF. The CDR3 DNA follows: TGTGCCAGCAGGGAAGAAGGGACAGGGCGGGAAAAACTGTTTTTT.

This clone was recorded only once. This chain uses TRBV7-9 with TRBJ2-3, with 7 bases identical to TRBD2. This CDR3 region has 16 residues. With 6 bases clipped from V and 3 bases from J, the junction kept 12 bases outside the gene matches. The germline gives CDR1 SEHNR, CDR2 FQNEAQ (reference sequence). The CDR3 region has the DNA TGTGCCAGCAGTCCCGCCAGCGGGAAAGGGACAGATACGCAGTATTTT. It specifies CASSPASGKGTDTQYF.

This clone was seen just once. The CDR3 loop reads CASTDQGASYGYTF. CDR3 DNA sequence: TGTGCCAGCACTGACCAAGGGGCCTCCTATGGCTACACCTTC. The J gene is TRBJ1-2, the V gene TRBV28, with D perhaps matching TRBD1 (5 bases). V lost 7 bases to trimming and J lost 4 bases, with 16 bases between them. The germline V gene has CDR1 MDHEN and CDR2 SYDVKM. CDR3 size: 14 residues.

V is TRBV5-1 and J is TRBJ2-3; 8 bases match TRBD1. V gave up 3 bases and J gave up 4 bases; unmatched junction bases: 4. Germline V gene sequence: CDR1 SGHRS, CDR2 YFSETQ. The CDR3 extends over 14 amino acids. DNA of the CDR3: TGCGCCAGCAGCTATCGGACAGGGTCAGATACGCAGTATTTT. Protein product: CASSYRTGSDTQYF.

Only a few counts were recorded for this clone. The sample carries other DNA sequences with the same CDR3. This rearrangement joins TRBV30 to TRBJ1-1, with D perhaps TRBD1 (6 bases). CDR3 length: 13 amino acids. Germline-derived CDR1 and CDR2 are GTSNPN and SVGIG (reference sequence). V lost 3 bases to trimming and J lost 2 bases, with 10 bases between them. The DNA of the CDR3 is TGTGCCTGGAGCACACAGGGAAACACTGAAGCTTTCTTT. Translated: CAWSTQGNTEAFF.

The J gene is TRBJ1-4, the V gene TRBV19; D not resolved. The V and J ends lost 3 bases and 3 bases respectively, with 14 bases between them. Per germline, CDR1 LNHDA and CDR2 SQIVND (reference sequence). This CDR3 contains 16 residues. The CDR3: CASSMHLGGPNEKLFF. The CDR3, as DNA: TGTGCCAGTAGTATGCACCTCGGAGGTCCTAATGAAAAACTGTTTTTT. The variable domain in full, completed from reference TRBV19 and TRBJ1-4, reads DGGITQSPKYLFRKEGQNVTLSCEQNLNHDAMYWYRQDPGQGLRLIYYSQIVNDFQKGDIAEGYSVSREKKESFPLTVTSAQKNPTAFYLCASSMHLGGPNEKLFFGSGTQLSVL.

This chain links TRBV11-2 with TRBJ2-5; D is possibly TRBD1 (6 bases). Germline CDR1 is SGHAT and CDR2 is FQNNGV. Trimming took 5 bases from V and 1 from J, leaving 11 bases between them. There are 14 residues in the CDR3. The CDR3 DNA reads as TGTGCCAGCAGCACACAGGGTCCCCAAGAGACCCAGTACTTC. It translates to CASSTQGPQETQYF.

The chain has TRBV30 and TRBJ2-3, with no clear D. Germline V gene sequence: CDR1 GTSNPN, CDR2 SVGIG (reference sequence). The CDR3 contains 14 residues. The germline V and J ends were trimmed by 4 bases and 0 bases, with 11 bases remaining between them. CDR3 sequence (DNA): TGTGCCTGGAATGTGGGATCTAGCACAGATACGCAGTATTTT. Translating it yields CAWNVGSSTDTQYF.

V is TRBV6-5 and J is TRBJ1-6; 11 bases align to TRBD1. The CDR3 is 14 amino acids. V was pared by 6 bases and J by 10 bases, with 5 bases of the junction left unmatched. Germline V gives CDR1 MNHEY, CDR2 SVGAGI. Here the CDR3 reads CASREGTGGSPLHF. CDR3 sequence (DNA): TGTGCCAGCAGGGAAGGGACAGGGGGATCACCCCTCCACTTT.

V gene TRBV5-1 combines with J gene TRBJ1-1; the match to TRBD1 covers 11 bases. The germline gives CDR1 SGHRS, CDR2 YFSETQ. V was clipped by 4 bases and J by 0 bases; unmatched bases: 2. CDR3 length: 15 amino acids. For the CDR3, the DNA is TGCGCCAGCAGCATGGGACAGGGGGTGAACACTGAAGCTTTCTTT. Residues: CASSMGQGVNTEAFF.

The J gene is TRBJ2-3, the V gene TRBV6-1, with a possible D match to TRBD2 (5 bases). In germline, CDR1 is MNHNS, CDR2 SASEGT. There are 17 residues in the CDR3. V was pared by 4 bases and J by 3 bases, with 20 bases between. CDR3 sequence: CASSVNLALPRTDTQYF. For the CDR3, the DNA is TGTGCCAGCAGTGTTAACTTAGCGTTACCTCGGACAGATACGCAGTATTTT.

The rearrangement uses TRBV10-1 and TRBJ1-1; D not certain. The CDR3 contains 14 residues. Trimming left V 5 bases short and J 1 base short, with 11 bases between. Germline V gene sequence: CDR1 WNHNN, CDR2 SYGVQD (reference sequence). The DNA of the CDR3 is TGCGCCAGCAGTCATGGTCGGGGGAACACTGAAGCTTTCTTT. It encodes CASSHGRGNTEAFF.

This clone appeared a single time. The DNA of the CDR3 is TGTGCCAGCAGCCGAAAAATACCCTCCTACGAGCAGTACTTC. It yields the protein CASSRKIPSYEQYF. The chain employs TRBV7-2 and TRBJ2-7; D is unresolved. CDR3 size: 14 residues. V was pared by 5 bases and J by 0 bases, with 11 bases between. The germline gives CDR1 SGHTA, CDR2 FQGNSA.

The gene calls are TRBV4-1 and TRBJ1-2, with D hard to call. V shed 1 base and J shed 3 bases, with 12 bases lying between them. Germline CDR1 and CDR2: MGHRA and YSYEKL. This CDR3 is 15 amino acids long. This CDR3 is CASSQGERGDYGYTF. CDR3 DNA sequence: TGCGCCAGCAGCCAAGGTGAACGAGGAGACTATGGCTACACCTTC.

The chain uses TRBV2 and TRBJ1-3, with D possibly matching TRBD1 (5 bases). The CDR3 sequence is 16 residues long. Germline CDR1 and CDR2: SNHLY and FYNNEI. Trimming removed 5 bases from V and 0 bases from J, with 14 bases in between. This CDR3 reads CASSPRTGDSGNTIYF. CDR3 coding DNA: TGTGCCAGCAGTCCTCGTACAGGAGACTCTGGAAACACCATATATTTT.